The 17 T cell receptor beta chains given below trace back to one sample, sequenced in a study of shared clonotypes between healthy human individuals. Only in-frame clones appear in the TCRdb table, and some are missing; sequencing was by immunoSEQ multiplex PCR. The sample shows 2 million to 3 million clones, roughly 93% of them seen only once. The material sequenced was naive CD4+ T cells from PBMCs. As to subset: CD45RA+ positively selected. These TCRs come from a man between 18 and 35 years old in good health. Some clones in this sample may be carry-over from other donors' samples.

J is TRBJ2-5 and V is TRBV5-1, with 9 positions matching TRBD2. The CDR3 runs 17 residues. J gave up 0 bases and V 3 bases, and 9 bases lay outside the gene matches. Germline V gene data show CDR1 as SGHRS and CDR2 as YFSETQ. The CDR3 DNA reads TGCGCCAGCAGCTATCTGGGGCCTAGCGGGAACCAAGAGACCCAGTACTTC. This encodes CASSYLGPSGNQETQYF.

The V and J genes are TRBV28 and TRBJ1-3; TRBD1 is a possible D gene (5 bases). V was shortened by 5 bases and J by 10 bases, with 21 bases between the two germline ends. The CDR3 is made up of 15 amino acids. Looked up from germline, CDR1 is MDHEN and CDR2 is SYDVKM. DNA for the CDR3: TGTGCCAGCAGTCCAGGGACCCTCGGGGTAGGGACCATATATTTT. This sequence encodes CASSPGTLGVGTIYF.

The V gene is TRBV9, the J gene TRBJ2-1; D remains unclear. Germline V gene lookup returns CDR1 SGDLS and CDR2 YYNGEE. The CDR3 runs to 14 residues. V lost 0 bases, J lost 8 bases, and 12 bases lay in between. CDR3 sequence: CASSVGPGSDEQFF. In nucleotides, the CDR3 is TGTGCCAGCAGCGTAGGTCCCGGAAGCGATGAGCAGTTCTTC.

The chain has TRBV5-1 and TRBJ2-1, with unresolved D. V lost 3 bases, J lost 10 bases, and 11 bases lay in between. Germline CDR1 reads SGHRS; CDR2 reads YFSETQ. The length of the CDR3 is 12 residues. CDR3 region: CASSSGFEEQFF. Here the CDR3 DNA reads TGCGCCAGCAGCTCTGGCTTCGAAGAGCAGTTCTTC.

This sequence joins TRBV19 and TRBJ2-1; 7 nucleotides line up with TRBD1. Germline V gene lookup returns CDR1 LNHDA and CDR2 SQIVND (reference sequence). The CDR3 spans 16 residues. V lost 6 bases to trimming and J lost 4 bases; unmatched junction nucleotides: 12. The CDR3 DNA reads TGTGCCAGTAGCCAACGACAGGGAACGGGATACAATGAGCAGTTCTTC. It codes for CASSQRQGTGYNEQFF.

The V gene is TRBV6-4, the J gene TRBJ2-1; the D gene is possibly TRBD2 (6 bases). Deletions cut 6 bases from V and 3 bases from J, with 27 bases between. Per germline, CDR1 MRHNA and CDR2 SNTAGT. The CDR3 has 19 residues. This chain's CDR3 is CASREGHPDGSPNYNEQFF. As DNA, the CDR3 is TGTGCCAGCAGGGAGGGCCACCCAGACGGTAGCCCAAACTACAATGAGCAGTTCTTC.

With respect to this clone: This sample includes further DNA sequences coding for the same CDR3. The chain recombines TRBV5-6 with TRBJ2-5; the D gene is possibly TRBD1 (6 bases). Trimming removed 5 bases at V and 5 bases at J, with 13 bases between. Looked up from germline, CDR1 is SGHDT and CDR2 is YYEEEE. CDR3 size: 13 residues. The DNA of the CDR3 is TGTGCCAGCAGTCCTTCAGGGGTGGAGACCCAGTACTTC. As protein: CASSPSGVETQYF.

In the case of this clone: The same CDR3 is also encoded by other DNA sequences in this sample. The chain joins TRBV5-1 to TRBJ1-1; no clear D gene. This CDR3 has 14 residues. Trimming removed 4 bases at V and 1 base at J, with 11 bases between. Looked up from germline, CDR1 is SGHRS and CDR2 is YFSETQ. The CDR3 nucleotides are TGCGCCAGCAGCCCAGGAACTCCGAACACTGAAGCTTTCTTT. It specifies CASSPGTPNTEAFF.

The chain employs TRBV9 and TRBJ2-5, with D perhaps being TRBD1 or TRBD2 (5 bases each). Trimming stripped 0 bases from V and 4 bases from J, with 19 bases between. Germline V lookup: CDR1 SGDLS, CDR2 YYNGEE. This CDR3 has 17 amino acids. This CDR3 reads CASSVGSGWTRGETQYF. The DNA of the CDR3 is TGTGCCAGCAGCGTAGGGAGTGGTTGGACACGGGGAGAGACCCAGTACTTC.

Points on this clone: A read error may produce the germline difference seen at one junction end. The V call is TRBV28, the J call TRBJ2-7; TRBD2 aligns across 10 bases. Germline values: CDR1 MDHEN, CDR2 SYDVKM. The CDR3 length is 15 residues. The CDR3 protein is CATSLGTSEPYEQYF. Here the CDR3 DNA reads TGTGCCACCAGTCTCGGGACTAGCGAACCCTACGAGCAGTACTTC.

V is TRBV5-4 and J is TRBJ2-7, with TRBD2 as a possible D gene (6 bases). The V and J ends lost 2 bases and 5 bases respectively, with 11 bases between them. The CDR3 has 13 amino acids. The V gene's germline CDR1 is SGHNT and CDR2 YYREEE (reference sequence). CDR3 in amino acids: CASSFGGMDEQYF. In nucleotides, the CDR3 is TGTGCCAGCAGCTTTGGGGGGATGGACGAGCAGTACTTC.

The chain is built from TRBV10-3 and TRBJ2-1; no definite D call. This CDR3 is 13 amino acids long. Between the trimmed V and J ends, which lost 0 bases and 6 bases, there was a span of 6 bases. Looked up from germline, CDR1 is ENHRY and CDR2 is SYGVKD. CDR3 in DNA: TGTGCCATCAGTGAGTCGACGCGCAATGAGCAGTTCTTC. Encoded protein: CAISESTRNEQFF.

Concerning this clone itself: The same CDR3 is also encoded by other DNA sequences in this sample. This rearrangement joins TRBV5-6 to TRBJ1-1, with 7 bases aligning to TRBD1. The CDR3 consists of 14 residues. Trimming removed 3 bases from V and 1 base from J; junction bases left unmatched: 3. Germline V gene data show CDR1 as SGHDT and CDR2 as YYEEEE. The CDR3 region is CASSSDRRNTEAFF. The CDR3 DNA reads as TGTGCCAGCAGCTCGGACAGGAGGAACACTGAAGCTTTCTTT.

This chain joins TRBV11-2 and TRBJ1-1; possible D gene TRBD1, 6 bases. Trimming removed 5 bases at V and 7 bases at J, with 8 bases between. The CDR3 sequence is 11 residues long. The germline CDR1 and CDR2 sequences are SGHAT and FQNNGV. CDR3 sequence reads: CASSPDSEAFF. CDR3 nucleotides: TGTGCCAGCAGCCCGGACAGTGAAGCTTTCTTT.

This chain joins TRBV27 and TRBJ1-2; D is possibly TRBD1 (6 bases). Per germline, CDR1 MNHEY and CDR2 SMNVEV (reference sequence). Between the trimmed V and J ends, which lost 4 bases and 8 bases, there was a span of 17 bases. This CDR3 is built from 14 residues. The CDR3 spells CASSSPPQGVGYTF. The DNA of the CDR3 is TGTGCCAGCAGTTCCCCTCCACAGGGTGTCGGCTACACCTTC.

The chain combines TRBV28 with TRBJ2-5; D not certain. The J call is in doubt because the DNA end fits TRBJ2-7 better. From germline, CDR1 is MDHEN and CDR2 SYDVKM. The CDR3 runs 11 residues. In DNA form, the CDR3 reads TGTGCCAGCGGAGTTCCCTACGAGCAGTACTTC. Its protein is CASGVPYEQYF.

This chain links TRBV6-5 with TRBJ1-6, with D tentatively TRBD1 (6 bases). Germline CDR1 is MNHEY and CDR2 is SVGAGI. This CDR3 contains 14 residues. With 7 bases removed from V and 14 bases from J, the gap between germline ends came to 21 bases. CDR3 residues: CASTLNAGARSLHF. Here the CDR3 DNA reads TGTGCCAGCACCCTTAACGCAGGGGCCCGTTCCCTCCACTTT.